The source of this T cell receptor beta chain is a study of cytomegalovirus exposure and HLA in healthy donors. This clone was counted once. Germline CDR1 SGHNT, CDR2 YYREEE (reference sequence). V lost 0 bases to trimming and J lost 0 bases, with 6 bases between them. The length of the CDR3 is 15 residues. PCR was performed using 60 Vbeta and 13 Jbeta primers. The protocol was immunoSEQ multiplex PCR, while the TCRdb copy is restricted to in-frame clones and leaves out a portion. The sample lists 200,000 to 250,000 clones, 60% to 80% occurring once. This TCR was recovered from a male donor in good health and CMV-seronegative. The chain couples TRBV5-4 to TRBJ1-4; a possible D gene is TRBD1 (6 bases). Sequencing input: PBMCs. The CDR3 DNA reads TGTGCCAGCAGCTTGGGGACAGCAACTAATGAAAAACTGTTTTTT. Amino acids: CASSLGTATNEKLFF.